These T cell receptor beta chains were read from a single sample in a study of T-cell memory formation after mild COVID-19. One entry per CDR3 protein, called by TCRdb with MiXCR from the 5' RACE reads. This sample carries fewer than 500,000 distinct CDR3 sequences, around 25% of them seen once, and the ten largest clones take approximately 13%. Sequenced input: PBMCs or a T cell subset sorted from them (not recorded which). The source is an adult woman who had mild COVID-19 (a few samples of this study predate the infection). Cell type and time point are not known. Each CDR3 is given with its conserved first and last residue. D genes are given only for firm matches. Rows give clone size only sometimes, using once, few, many, or a class for an expanded clone.

TRBV4-1	-	few	TRBJ2-1	CASSQGSNEQFF	TGCGCCAGCAGCCAAGGGTCCAATGAGCAGTTCTTC
TRBV5-1	TRBD2	many	TRBJ2-3	CASSDPAGGDTQYF	TGCGCCAGCAGTGACCCCGCGGGAGGAGATACGCAGTATTTT
TRBV21-1	-	-	TRBJ2-1	CASWGYRGIPYNEQFF	TGTGCCAGCTGGGGTTACAGGGGGATCCCCTACAATGAGCAGTTCTTC
TRBV7-2	-	-	TRBJ1-1	CASSLTTTDWILEAFF	TGTGCCAGCAGCTTAACTACAACGGACTGGATCCTTGAAGCTTTCTTT
TRBV7-9	-	many	TRBJ2-7	CASSRSPYEQYF	TGTGCCAGCAGCCGTAGTCCCTACGAGCAGTACTTC
TRBV5-1	TRBD1	few	TRBJ2-7	CASSPEQGVPYEQYF	TGCGCCAGCAGCCCGGAACAGGGGGTTCCCTACGAGCAGTACTTC
TRBV12-3/TRBV12-4	-	-	TRBJ1-4	CASSFSPRGREGEKLFF	TGTGCCAGCAGTTTTTCCCCCCGGGGGAGGGAGGGTGAAAAACTGTTTTTT
TRBV5-6	-	-	TRBJ1-5	CASSTINSNQPQHF	TGTGCCAGCAGCACTATTAATAGCAATCAGCCCCAGCATTTT
TRBV24-1	TRBD2	few	TRBJ2-1	CATSGGVYNEQFF	TGTGCCACCAGCGGGGGGGTATACAATGAGCAGTTCTTC
TRBV7-9	TRBD1	-	TRBJ1-2	CASSFGQGSNYGYTF	TGTGCCAGCAGCTTCGGACAGGGATCCAACTATGGCTACACCTTC
TRBV30	TRBD2	-	TRBJ2-5	CAGGDYTQETQYF	TGTGCCGGAGGGGACTACACCCAAGAGACCCAGTACTTC
TRBV12-3/TRBV12-4	-	-	TRBJ2-5	CASSLVSLGETQYF	TGTGCCAGCAGTTTGGTCAGCCTCGGCGAGACCCAGTACTTC
TRBV7-2	TRBD1	-	TRBJ2-7	CASSPTGVTYEQYF	TGTGCCAGCAGTCCAACAGGGGTGACATACGAGCAGTACTTC
TRBV27	-	-	TRBJ1-1	CASSLVGYGFAEAFF	TGTGCCAGCAGTTTGGTGGGGTATGGCTTCGCTGAAGCTTTCTTT
TRBV7-9	-	many	TRBJ2-7	CASSLVGGAYEQYF	TGCGCCAGCAGCTTGGTCGGGGGAGCCTACGAGCAGTACTTC
TRBV5-1	TRBD1	few	TRBJ2-1	CASSLGDSTNEQFF	TGCGCCAGCAGCTTGGGGGACAGTACAAATGAGCAGTTCTTC